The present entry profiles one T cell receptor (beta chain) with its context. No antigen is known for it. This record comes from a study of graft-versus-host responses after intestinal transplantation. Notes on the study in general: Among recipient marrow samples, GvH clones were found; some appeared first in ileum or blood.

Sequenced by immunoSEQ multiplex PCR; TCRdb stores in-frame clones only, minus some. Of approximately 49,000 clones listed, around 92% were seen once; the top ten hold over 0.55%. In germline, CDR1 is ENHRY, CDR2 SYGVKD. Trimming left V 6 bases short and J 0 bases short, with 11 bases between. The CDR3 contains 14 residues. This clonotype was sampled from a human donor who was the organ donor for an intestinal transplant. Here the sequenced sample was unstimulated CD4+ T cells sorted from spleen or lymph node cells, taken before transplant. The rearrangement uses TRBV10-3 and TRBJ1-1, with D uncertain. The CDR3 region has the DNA TGTGCCATCAGCCCGAGTGGTTTGAACACTGAAGCTTTCTTT. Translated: CAISPSGLNTEAFF.